This T cell receptor beta chain came from a study of vaccination and CD4 T cells after COVID-19. Study background: Investigators stimulated cells with overlapping spike peptides drawn from SARS-CoV-2, HCoV-NL63, HCoV-OC43 and HCoV-229E. Cultures that served as controls received a CEFX pool, an HIV-1 Nef pool, or no peptide.

The treatment was: roughly ten-day PBMC culture with coronavirus spike peptide pools or control peptides (ViraFEST assay). According to the study, CD4+ T cells from the unexposed donor were gathered ahead of the COVID-19 pandemic (2011-2018). Study-wide results and caveats: Convalescent participants were relatively few, and none had early post-infection timepoints studied.

The Oncomine TCR Beta short-read assay was applied to DNA of cultured CD4+ T cells. After culture, CD4+ T cells served as the source for genomic DNA extraction. TCRdb fed the PCR reads into MiXCR, producing one record per CDR3 protein. Here the sample spans approximately 11,000 distinct CDR3 sequences, 37% being singletons. This clonotype is medium-sized by share. Antigen specificity is unknown. This sequence originates from a human donor in good health. The sample consisted of CD4+ T cells from blood, cultured in vitro.

CDR3 residues: CATSDGTGMVTEAFF. CDR3 nucleotides: TGTGCCACCAGTGACGGGACAGGGATGGTCACTGAAGCTTTCTTT. The chain uses TRBV24-1 and TRBJ1-1; TRBD1 aligns across 9 bases. V lost 4 bases and J lost 4; bases outside the gene matches: 6. This CDR3 contains 15 residues. Germline CDR1 KGHDR, CDR2 SFDVKD.